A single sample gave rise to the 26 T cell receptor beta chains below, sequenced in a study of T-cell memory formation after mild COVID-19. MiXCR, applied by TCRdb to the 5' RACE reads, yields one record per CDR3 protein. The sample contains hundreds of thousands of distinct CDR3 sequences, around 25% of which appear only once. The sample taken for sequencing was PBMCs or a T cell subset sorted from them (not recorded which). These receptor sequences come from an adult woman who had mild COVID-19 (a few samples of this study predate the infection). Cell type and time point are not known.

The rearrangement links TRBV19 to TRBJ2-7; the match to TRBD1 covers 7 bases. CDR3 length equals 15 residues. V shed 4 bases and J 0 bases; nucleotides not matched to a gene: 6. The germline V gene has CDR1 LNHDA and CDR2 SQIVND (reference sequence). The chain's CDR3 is CASSTMTGTSYEQYF. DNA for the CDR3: TGTGCCAGTAGTACAATGACAGGGACCTCCTACGAGCAGTACTTC.

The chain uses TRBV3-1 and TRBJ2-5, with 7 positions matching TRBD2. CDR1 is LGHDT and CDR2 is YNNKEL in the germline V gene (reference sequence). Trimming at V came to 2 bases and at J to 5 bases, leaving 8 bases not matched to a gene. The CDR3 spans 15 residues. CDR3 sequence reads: CASSQSPGGYETQYF. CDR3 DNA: TGTGCCAGCAGCCAATCCCCCGGGGGGTACGAGACCCAGTACTTC.

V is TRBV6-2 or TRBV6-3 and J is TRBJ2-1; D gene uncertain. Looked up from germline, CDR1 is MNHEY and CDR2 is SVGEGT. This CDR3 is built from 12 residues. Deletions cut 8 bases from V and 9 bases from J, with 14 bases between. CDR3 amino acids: CASLSLGSEQFF. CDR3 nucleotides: TGTGCCAGCCTAAGCTTGGGTAGTGAGCAGTTCTTC.

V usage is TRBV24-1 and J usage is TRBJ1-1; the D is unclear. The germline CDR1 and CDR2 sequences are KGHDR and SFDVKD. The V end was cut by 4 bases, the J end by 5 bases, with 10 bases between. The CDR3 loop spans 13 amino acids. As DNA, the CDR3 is TGTGCCACCAGTGAACCTCTCGGGACTGAAGCTTTCTTT. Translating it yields CATSEPLGTEAFF.

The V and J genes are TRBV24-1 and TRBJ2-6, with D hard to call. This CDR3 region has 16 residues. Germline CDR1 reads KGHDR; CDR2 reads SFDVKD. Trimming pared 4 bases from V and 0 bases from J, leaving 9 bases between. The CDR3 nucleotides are TGTGCCACCAGTGAGGCCGAACACTCTGGGGCCAACGTCCTGACTTTC. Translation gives CATSEAEHSGANVLTF.

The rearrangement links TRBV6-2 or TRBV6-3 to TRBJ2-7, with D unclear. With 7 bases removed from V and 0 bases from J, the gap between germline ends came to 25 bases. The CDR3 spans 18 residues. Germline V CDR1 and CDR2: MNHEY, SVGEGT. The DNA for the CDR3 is TGTGCCAGCATTAACTTCCTTGACGCACGTTCTGGCTCCTACGAGCAGTACTTC. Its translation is CASINFLDARSGSYEQYF.

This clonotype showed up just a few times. CDR3: CASSLAAGQETQYF. In DNA, the CDR3 is TGCGCCAGCAGCTTGGCCGCGGGACAGGAGACCCAGTACTTC. The V call is TRBV5-1, the J call TRBJ2-5; D is perhaps TRBD1 (7 bases). Trimming removed 0 bases from V and 5 bases from J, with 11 bases in between. Germline V gene lookup returns CDR1 SGHRS and CDR2 YFSETQ. CDR3 size: 14 residues.

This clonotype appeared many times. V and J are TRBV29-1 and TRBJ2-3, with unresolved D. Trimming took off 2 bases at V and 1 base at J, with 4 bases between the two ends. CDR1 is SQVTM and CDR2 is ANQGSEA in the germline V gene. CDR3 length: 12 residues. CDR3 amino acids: CSVEQGTDTQYF. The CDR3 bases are TGCAGCGTTGAACAGGGCACAGATACGCAGTATTTT.

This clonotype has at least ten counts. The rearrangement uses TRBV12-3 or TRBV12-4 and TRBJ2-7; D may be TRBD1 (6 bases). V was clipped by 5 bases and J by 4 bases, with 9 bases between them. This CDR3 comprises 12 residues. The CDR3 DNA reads TGTGCCAGCAGTCTTACAGGGTACGAGCAGTACTTC. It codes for CASSLTGYEQYF.

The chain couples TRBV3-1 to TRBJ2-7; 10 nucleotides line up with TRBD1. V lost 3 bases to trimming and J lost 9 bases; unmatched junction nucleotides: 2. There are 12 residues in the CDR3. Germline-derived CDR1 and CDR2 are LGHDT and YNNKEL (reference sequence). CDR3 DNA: TGTGCCAGCAGCCAGGGGGACAGGGGGCAGTACTTC. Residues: CASSQGDRGQYF.

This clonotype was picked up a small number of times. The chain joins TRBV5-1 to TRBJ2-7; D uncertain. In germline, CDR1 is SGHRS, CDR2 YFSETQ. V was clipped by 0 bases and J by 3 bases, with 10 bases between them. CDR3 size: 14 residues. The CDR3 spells CASSLAAVGYEQYF. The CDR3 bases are TGCGCCAGCAGCTTGGCCGCTGTCGGCTACGAGCAGTACTTC. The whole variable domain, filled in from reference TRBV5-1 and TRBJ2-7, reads KAGVTQTPRYLIKTRGQQVTLSCSPISGHRSVSWYQQTPGQGLQFLFEYFSETQRNKGNFPGRFSGRQFSNSRSEMNVSTLELGDSALYLCASSLAAVGYEQYFGPGTRLTVT.

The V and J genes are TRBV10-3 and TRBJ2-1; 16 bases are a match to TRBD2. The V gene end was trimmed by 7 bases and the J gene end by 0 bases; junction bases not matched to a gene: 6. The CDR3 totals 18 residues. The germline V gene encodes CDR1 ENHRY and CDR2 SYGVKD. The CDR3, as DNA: TGTGCCATCAACCCGGGACTAGCGGGGGGGAGCTCCTACAATGAGCAGTTCTTC. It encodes CAINPGLAGGSSYNEQFF.

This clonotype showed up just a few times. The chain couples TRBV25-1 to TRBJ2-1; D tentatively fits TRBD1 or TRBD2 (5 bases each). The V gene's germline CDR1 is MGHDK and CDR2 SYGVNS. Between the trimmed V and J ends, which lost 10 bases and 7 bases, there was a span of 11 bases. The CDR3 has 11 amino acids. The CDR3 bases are TGTGCCACCTGGGGGACGAATGAGCAGTTCTTC. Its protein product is CATWGTNEQFF.

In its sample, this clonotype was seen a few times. The CDR3 nucleotides read TGCAGCGTAACTAGCGGGAGGGCCGGGCAGACCCAGTACTTC. Translation gives CSVTSGRAGQTQYF. The genes are TRBV29-1 and TRBJ2-5; 13 bases align to TRBD2. The CDR3 length is 14 residues. From germline, CDR1 is SQVTM and CDR2 ANQGSEA. V trimming: 6 bases; J trimming: 6 bases; junction bases outside the gene matches: 7.

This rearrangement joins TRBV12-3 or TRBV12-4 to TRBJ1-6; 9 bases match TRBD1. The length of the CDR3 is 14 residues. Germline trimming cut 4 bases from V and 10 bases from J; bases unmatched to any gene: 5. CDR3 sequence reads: CASSSTGGGSPLHF. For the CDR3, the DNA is TGTGCCAGCAGTTCCACAGGGGGCGGATCACCCCTCCACTTT.

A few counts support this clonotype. The CDR3 loop is CASSLVWGPTDTQYF. DNA of the CDR3: TGCGCCAGCAGCCTGGTTTGGGGGCCCACAGATACGCAGTATTTT. J is TRBJ2-3 and V is TRBV5-1; tentative D call: TRBD1 (6 bases). Trimming removed 4 bases at V and 2 bases at J, with 14 bases between. The CDR3 consists of 15 residues. Looked up from germline, CDR1 is SGHRS and CDR2 is YFSETQ.

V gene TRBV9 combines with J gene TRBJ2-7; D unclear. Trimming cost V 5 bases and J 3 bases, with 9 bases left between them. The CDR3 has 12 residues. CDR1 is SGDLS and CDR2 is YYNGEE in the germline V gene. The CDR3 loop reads CASSSTDYEQYF. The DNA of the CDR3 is TGTGCCAGCAGTTCTACGGACTACGAGCAGTACTTC.

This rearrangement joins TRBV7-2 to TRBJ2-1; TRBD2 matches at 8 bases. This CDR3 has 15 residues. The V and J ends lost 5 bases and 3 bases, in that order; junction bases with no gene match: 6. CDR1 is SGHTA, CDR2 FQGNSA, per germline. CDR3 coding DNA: TGTGCCAGCAGCCCCCGGGGGGGAAACTACAATGAGCAGTTCTTC. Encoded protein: CASSPRGGNYNEQFF.

CDR3 in DNA: TGTGCCAGCAGTTTATTGTGGGGTCACAATGAGCAGTTCTTC. This codes for CASSLLWGHNEQFF. The V gene is TRBV27, the J gene TRBJ2-1; D is ambiguous. The CDR3 contains 14 residues. V was cut by 1 base and J by 5 bases, with 9 bases left in between. The V gene's germline CDR1 is MNHEY and CDR2 SMNVEV (reference sequence).

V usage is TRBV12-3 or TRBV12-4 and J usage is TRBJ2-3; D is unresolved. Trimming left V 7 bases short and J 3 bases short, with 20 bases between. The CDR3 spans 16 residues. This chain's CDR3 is CASKGNEVRTTDTQYF. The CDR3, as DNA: TGTGCCAGCAAAGGGAACGAAGTCAGGACGACAGATACGCAGTATTTT.

CDR3 in amino acids: CASSLARSMNTEAFF. The DNA for the CDR3 is TGTGCCAGCAGCTTAGCCCGGAGCATGAACACTGAAGCTTTCTTT. The chain is built from TRBV7-2 and TRBJ1-1; D is unresolved. CDR1 is SGHTA and CDR2 is FQGNSA in the germline V gene. The CDR3 has 15 residues. Trimming cost V 0 bases and J 0 bases, with 8 bases left between them.

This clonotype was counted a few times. In nucleotides, the CDR3 is TGTGCCAGCAGCTTAGGGGGGCTTGCGGACATTCAGTACTTC. Translating it yields CASSLGGLADIQYF. The rearrangement joins TRBV7-3 to TRBJ2-4; the D call may be TRBD1 or TRBD2 (6 bases each). Looked up from germline, CDR1 is SGHTA and CDR2 is FQGTGA. The V end lost 2 bases, the J end lost 8 bases, and 13 bases lay between the germline ends. The CDR3 is made up of 14 amino acids.

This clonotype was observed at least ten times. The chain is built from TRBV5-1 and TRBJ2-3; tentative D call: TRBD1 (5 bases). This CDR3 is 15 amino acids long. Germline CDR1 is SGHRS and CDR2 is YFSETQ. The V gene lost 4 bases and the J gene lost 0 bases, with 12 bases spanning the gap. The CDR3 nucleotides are TGCGCCAGCAGCGAGACAGCAATTAGCACAGATACGCAGTATTTT. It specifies CASSETAISTDTQYF.

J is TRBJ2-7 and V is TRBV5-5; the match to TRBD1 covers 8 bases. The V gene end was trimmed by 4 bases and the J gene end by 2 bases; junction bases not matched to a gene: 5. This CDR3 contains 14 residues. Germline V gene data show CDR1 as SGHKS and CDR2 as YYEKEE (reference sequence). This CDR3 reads CASSEWTGPYEQYF. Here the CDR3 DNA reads TGTGCCAGCAGCGAATGGACAGGGCCCTACGAGCAGTACTTC.

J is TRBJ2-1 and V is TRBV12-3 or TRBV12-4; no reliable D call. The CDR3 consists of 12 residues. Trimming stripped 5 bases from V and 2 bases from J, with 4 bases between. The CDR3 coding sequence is TGTGCCAGCAGTAGAGCCTACAATGAGCAGTTCTTC. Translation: CASSRAYNEQFF.

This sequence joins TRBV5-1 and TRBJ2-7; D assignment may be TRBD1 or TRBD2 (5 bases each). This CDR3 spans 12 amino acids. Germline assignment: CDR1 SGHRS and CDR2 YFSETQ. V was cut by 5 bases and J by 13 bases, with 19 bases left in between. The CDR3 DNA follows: TGCGCCAGCAGTCCCGGGGCCTCCCTCTATTACTTC. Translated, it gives CASSPGASLYYF.